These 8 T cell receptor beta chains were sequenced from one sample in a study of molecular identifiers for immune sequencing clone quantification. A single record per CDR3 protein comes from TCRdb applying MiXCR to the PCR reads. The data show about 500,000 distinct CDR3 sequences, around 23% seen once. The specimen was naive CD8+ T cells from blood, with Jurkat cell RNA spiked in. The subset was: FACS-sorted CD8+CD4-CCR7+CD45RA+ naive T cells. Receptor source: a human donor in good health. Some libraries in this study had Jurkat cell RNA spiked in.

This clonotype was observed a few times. The CDR3 sequence is CATSDPARQGDTGELFF. CDR3 DNA sequence: TGTGCCACCAGTGACCCCGCTCGGCAGGGCGATACCGGGGAGCTGTTTTTT. V usage is TRBV24-1 and J usage is TRBJ2-2; D may be TRBD1 (5 bases). Germline assignment: CDR1 KGHDR and CDR2 SFDVKD. V lost 4 bases, J lost 5 bases, and 19 bases lay in between. The CDR3 spans 17 residues.

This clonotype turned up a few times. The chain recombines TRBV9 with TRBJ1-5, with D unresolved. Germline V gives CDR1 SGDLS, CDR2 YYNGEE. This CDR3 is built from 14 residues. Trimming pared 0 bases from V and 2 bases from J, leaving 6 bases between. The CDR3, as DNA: TGTGCCAGCAGCGTAGGGGATGGCAATCAGCCCCAGCATTTT. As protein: CASSVGDGNQPQHF.

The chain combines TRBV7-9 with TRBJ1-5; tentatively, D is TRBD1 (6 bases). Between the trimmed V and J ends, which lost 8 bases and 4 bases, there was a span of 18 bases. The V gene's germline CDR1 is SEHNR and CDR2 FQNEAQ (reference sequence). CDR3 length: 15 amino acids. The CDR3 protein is CASGSTGLGNQPQHF. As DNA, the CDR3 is TGTGCCAGCGGTTCAACAGGGTTAGGAAATCAGCCCCAGCATTTT.

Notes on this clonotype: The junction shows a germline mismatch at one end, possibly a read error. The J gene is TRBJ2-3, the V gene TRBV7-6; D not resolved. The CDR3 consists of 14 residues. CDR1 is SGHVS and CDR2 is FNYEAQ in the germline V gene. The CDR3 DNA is TGTGCCTGCAGACCGGGCGCTAGCACAGATACGCAGTATTTT. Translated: CACRPGASTDTQYF.

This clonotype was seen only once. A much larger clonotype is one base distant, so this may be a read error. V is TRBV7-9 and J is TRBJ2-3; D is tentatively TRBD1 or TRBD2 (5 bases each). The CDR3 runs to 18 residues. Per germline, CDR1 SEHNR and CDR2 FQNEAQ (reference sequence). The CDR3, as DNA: TGTGCCAGCAGGATGATTCGGGACGGAGGAACGTCGGCAGATACGCGGTATTTT. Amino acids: CASRMIRDGGTSADTRYF.

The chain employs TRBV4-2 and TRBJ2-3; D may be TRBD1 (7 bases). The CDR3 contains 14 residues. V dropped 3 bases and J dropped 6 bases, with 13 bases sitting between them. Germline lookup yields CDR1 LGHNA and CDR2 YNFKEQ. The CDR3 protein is CASSQAGGRDTQYF. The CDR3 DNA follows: TGTGCCAGCAGCCAGGCAGGGGGGAGGGATACGCAGTATTTT.

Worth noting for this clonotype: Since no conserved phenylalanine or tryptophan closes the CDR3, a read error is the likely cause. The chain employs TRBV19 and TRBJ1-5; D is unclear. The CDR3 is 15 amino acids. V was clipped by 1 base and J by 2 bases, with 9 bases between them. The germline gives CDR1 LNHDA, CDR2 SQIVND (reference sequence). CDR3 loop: CASSIASRGNQPQHL. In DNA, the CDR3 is TGTGCCAGTAGTATAGCATCTAGGGGCAATCAGCCCCAGCATCTT.

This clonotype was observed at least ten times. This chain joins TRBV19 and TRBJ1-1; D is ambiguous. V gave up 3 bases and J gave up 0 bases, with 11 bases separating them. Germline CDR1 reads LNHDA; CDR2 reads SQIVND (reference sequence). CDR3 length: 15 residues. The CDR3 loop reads CASSMVTGMNTEAFF. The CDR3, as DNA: TGTGCCAGTAGTATGGTGACGGGTATGAACACTGAAGCTTTCTTT.